This TCR beta chain was found in a study of blood T cell repertoires in COVID-19 (dated by TCRdb to the early 2020s). About the full investigation: Samples from collaborators originated in the United States, Italy and Spain and spanned both the acute and convalescent phases of COVID-19. The prospective study material was composed of cDNA or gDNA derived from T cells, B-cell-depleted T cells, or PBMCs. The dataset comprised deeply sampled blood TCRbeta repertoires from subjects exposed to, actively infected with, or recovered from COVID-19. The repertoires were released in a freely available public database meant as a resource for research on the immune response to SARS-CoV-2. Samples were obtained from the ongoing ImmuneRACE study (first 160 participants) and from 1,254 subjects provided by 6 global collaborators. The sample metadata nearly always contained a de-identified subject ID, COVID-19 status, age in years and sex. HLA class I and class II types, where available, came from metadata supplied by the sample provider rather than from assay-based typing.

The immunoSEQ Assay, a bias-controlled multiplex PCR, was used to amplify TCRbeta CDR3 regions from genomic DNA. In the paper's pipeline: Within the assay, amplification of reference gene primers was used to estimate how many nucleated cells each sample contained. To quantify the absolute abundance of each unique TCRbeta CDR3 rearrangement, sequence reads were collapsed and filtered. For each sample, productive Simpson clonality was calculated by taking the square root of Simpson's diversity index across productive rearrangements. Not all clones reach the TCRdb copy of this immuneACCESS table, which keeps in-frame sequences only. Checked studies attribute under half of the gap to unresolved V genes and leave the rest unexplained. Clonal size and the V and J genes are those of that table, whereas D and trimming came from the DNA. Present in this sample are 200,000 or so clones, around 84% of which were seen just once. The leading ten clones occupy nearly 4.5% of the sample.

Each collaborating institution followed its own protocols to collect whole blood in K2EDTA tubes. For TCRbeta analysis, collaborators shipped samples as frozen whole blood, isolated PBMCs, or DNA extracted from either of those sample types. The table lists this clone with a few counts. The antigen it recognizes is unknown. Base qualities are missing; no much larger clone stands one base away. Other DNA variants within this sample encode the same CDR3. The investigation overall reported the following: The quantity of clinical and demographic metadata differed by source and by participant and was supplied without curation.

According to the germline V gene (reference sequence), CDR1 reads LNHDA and CDR2 reads SQIVND. There are 15 amino acids in the CDR3, from cysteine to phenylalanine inclusive. Here the CDR3 DNA is all that survives: 45 bases in frame from base 1. The junction shows trimming of 6 bases on V and 2 bases on J, and the gene matches do not reach 4 bases of it. The specimen was peripheral blood. The rearranged segments are TRBV19 and TRBJ1-5; 10 middle bases align to TRBD1. This receptor was identified in a man between 50 and 59 years old with acute or convalescent COVID-19. In nucleotide form, the sequence is TGTGCCAGTAGCCCCGGGACAGGGGGCAATCAGCCCCAGCATTTT. This yields the protein CASSPGTGGNQPQHF.